The clone carrying this T cell receptor beta chain has ten or more counts. Its antigen is as yet unknown. Isolation per sample recovered at least 7 million PBMCs. The sample is drawn from a study of blood T cells in healthy people across ages. Findings of the study overall: A conclusive naive versus antigen-experienced comparison was prevented by the unsorted PBMCs. It was found that TCR beta diversity correlated strongly with the percentage of naive T cells.

J lost 4 bases, V lost 6 bases, and 8 bases had no gene match. This CDR3 region has 14 residues. The use of a sample-barcoded 5' primer and a J-beta primer mix characterized a second PCR of about 7 to 12 cycles. Each cDNA molecule was tagged by a template-switch adaptor with 12 random nucleotides. In TCRdb, the 5' RACE reads were re-called with MiXCR into one record per CDR3 protein. The table includes some 700,000 distinct CDR3 sequences, about 24% detected once. The J gene is TRBJ2-5, the V gene TRBV12-3 or TRBV12-4, with 7 bases that match TRBD1. This clonotype originated in a man in his 70s in good health. Sequencing was carried out using blood. The CDR3 DNA is TGTGCCAGCAGGAGACAGACAGGGTCAGAGACCCAGTACTTC. Its protein product is CASRRQTGSETQYF.